This entry is about one T cell receptor beta chain. Antigen: not known. This CDR3 contains 15 residues. Germline V gene data show CDR1 as SQVTM and CDR2 as ANQGSEA. Trimming at V came to 7 bases and at J to 3 bases, leaving 15 bases not matched to a gene. The sample belongs to a study of blood T cell dynamics during melanoma immunotherapy. The study, taken as a whole, reports: Unlike progressors, later disease-control patients had W3 repertoires gaining clonality or diversity.

TCRdb's table, derived via immunoSEQ multiplex PCR, lists solely in-frame clones and lacks some. The sample shows around 13,000 clones, just over 85% of them seen only once. As to time point: pre-treatment baseline. The source of this sequence is a human donor with melanoma. The V gene is TRBV29-1, the J gene TRBJ2-7; 7 positions agree with TRBD1. The sample here was blood, taken from a patient treated with checkpoint blockade. CDR3: CSAEGIGQDIYEQYF. Here the CDR3 DNA reads TGCAGCGCTGAGGGGATTGGACAGGACATCTACGAGCAGTACTTC.